Listed below are T cell receptor beta chains from one sample, sequenced in a study of blood T cell repertoires in COVID-19. Using immunoSEQ multiplex PCR, the repertoire was profiled, and TCRdb retains in-frame clones only, with some absent. This sample carries around 290,000 clones, around 87% of them seen once, and the ten largest clones take approximately 8%. The sample comprised peripheral blood. These receptors were taken from a woman between 45 and 65 years old who had recovered from COVID-19. CDR3s include the opening cysteine and the closing phenylalanine or tryptophan. A D gene is named only where the DNA matches it firmly. Clone size is not always given. Where it is, it says once, few, many or a class for expanded clones.

abundance,v_gene,j_gene,d_gene,CDR3aa,CDR3nt
-,TRBV10-1,TRBJ2-2,-,CASRENGDTGELFF,TGCGCCAGCAGAGAGAACGGAGACACCGGGGAGCTGTTTTTT
-,TRBV4-1,TRBJ2-1,TRBD1,CASSQQGQGMYEQFF,TGCGCCAGCAGCCAGCAGGGACAGGGAATGTATGAGCAGTTCTTC
-,TRBV19,TRBJ1-6,-,CASSMEDNSPLHF,TGTGCCAGTAGTATGGAGGATAATTCACCCCTCCACTTT
-,TRBV19,TRBJ1-3,-,CASSIDSSGNTIYF,TGTGCCAGTAGTATTGACAGCTCTGGAAACACCATATATTTT
-,TRBV19,TRBJ2-1,TRBD1,CASSIFGQGTNEQFF,TGTGCCAGTAGTATCTTCGGACAGGGTACCAATGAGCAGTTCTTC
-,TRBV7-2,TRBJ2-7,TRBD1,CASSLPGQGGNEQYF,TGTGCCAGCAGCTTACCAGGACAGGGGGGCAACGAGCAGTACTTC
-,TRBV18,TRBJ2-5,TRBD1,CASSPDRAETQYF,TGTGCCAGCTCACCTGACAGGGCCGAGACCCAGTACTTC
few,TRBV27,TRBJ1-5,-,CASSLLAGSRQPQHF,TGTGCCAGCAGTTTATTGGCAGGGTCGAGGCAGCCCCAGCATTTT
once,TRBV3-1/TRBV3-2,TRBJ1-2,-,CASSPNSFYGYTF,TGTGCCAGCAGCCCCAACAGCTTCTATGGCTACACCTTC
-,TRBV21-1,TRBJ1-2,-,CASSKTSPRGYGYTF,TGTGCCAGCAGCAAAACATCCCCCCGCGGCTATGGCTACACCTTC
few,TRBV5-1,TRBJ2-1,TRBD1,CASSFGQGGHNEQFF,TGCGCCAGCAGCTTCGGACAGGGAGGACACAATGAGCAGTTCTTC
-,TRBV3-1/TRBV3-2,TRBJ1-2,-,CASSLVPDGYTF,TGTGCCAGCAGCCTCGTACCGGATGGCTACACCTTC
-,TRBV30,TRBJ1-2,TRBD1,CAWTRDRGNGYTF,TGTGCCTGGACGCGGGACAGGGGTAACGGCTACACCTTC
-,TRBV27,TRBJ2-1,-,CASSFLLAYNEQFF,TGTGCCAGCAGTTTCCTTCTGGCTTACAATGAGCAGTTCTTC
-,TRBV5-1,TRBJ2-7,TRBD1,CASSQDLVQGNEQYF,TGCGCCAGCAGCCAAGATCTGGTACAGGGGAACGAGCAGTACTTC
-,TRBV5-1,TRBJ2-3,TRBD2,CASKGTSSTDTQYF,TGCGCCAGCAAGGGGACTAGCAGCACAGATACGCAGTATTTT
-,TRBV30,TRBJ1-6,TRBD1,CAFRQGVGSPLHF,TGTGCCTTTCGACAGGGAGTTGGTTCACCCCTCCACTTT
-,TRBV7-2,TRBJ2-5,-,CASSLPASAQETQYF,TGTGCCAGCAGCTTACCGGCCAGCGCTCAAGAGACCCAGTACTTC
-,TRBV19,TRBJ1-5,-,CASSIHMGDSNQPQHF,TGTGCCAGTAGTATCCACATGGGAGATAGCAATCAGCCCCAGCATTTT
once,TRBV18,TRBJ2-2,TRBD1,CASSPRGGQTYTGELFF,TGTGCCAGCTCACCACGTGGGGGACAGACATACACCGGGGAGCTGTTTTTT
-,TRBV3-1/TRBV3-2,TRBJ2-5,TRBD2,CASSLLAGGTETQYF,TGTGCCAGCAGCCTTCTAGCGGGGGGGACGGAGACCCAGTACTTC
-,TRBV5-1,TRBJ1-6,-,CASSLAGTQNSPLHF,TGCGCCAGCAGCCTCGCCGGGACACAGAATTCACCCCTCCACTTT
-,TRBV6-6,TRBJ2-3,-,CASSYKTTGSDTQYF,TGTGCCAGCAGTTACAAGACAACGGGGTCGGATACGCAGTATTTT
-,TRBV10-3,TRBJ2-5,TRBD2,CAISEGLAGGETQYF,TGTGCCATCAGTGAGGGGCTAGCGGGAGGGGAGACCCAGTACTTC
-,TRBV6-2/TRBV6-3,TRBJ2-6,-,CASSFDSSGANVLTF,TGTGCCAGCAGTTTCGACAGCTCTGGGGCCAACGTCCTGACTTTC
-,TRBV7-9,TRBJ2-5,TRBD1,CASSRQGFGETQYF,TGTGCCAGCAGCCGACAGGGTTTTGGAGAGACCCAGTACTTC
-,TRBV10-1,TRBJ2-7,TRBD1,CASSQDRVYEQYF,TGCGCCAGCAGCCAGGACAGGGTCTACGAGCAGTACTTC
-,TRBV28,TRBJ1-2,TRBD1,CASSQPGQGPNYGYTF,TGTGCCAGCAGTCAACCGGGACAGGGGCCGAACTATGGCTACACCTTC
-,TRBV6-5,TRBJ1-1,TRBD1,CASSYSIGTGGMAFF,TGTGCCAGCAGTTACTCGATTGGGACAGGGGGCATGGCTTTCTTT
-,TRBV5-4,TRBJ1-2,-,CASSLVGITNYGYTF,TGTGCCAGCAGCTTGGTCGGGATAACTAACTATGGCTACACCTTC
-,TRBV28,TRBJ2-1,TRBD2,CASSSERTRNEQFF,TGTGCCAGCAGTTCTGAGCGGACTAGGAATGAGCAGTTCTTC